Listed here are 2 T cell receptor beta chains from one sample, sequenced in a study of cytomegalovirus exposure and HLA in healthy donors. The PCR used 60 Vbeta and 13 Jbeta primers. Profiling relied on immunoSEQ multiplex PCR, and the TCRdb table lists in-frame clones only, not all of them. The data hold 200,000 to 250,000 clones, with approximately 78% observed a single time. Input material: PBMCs. Receptors were obtained from a middle-aged woman in good health and CMV-seronegative.

The rearrangement links TRBV6-1 to TRBJ1-5; D possibly corresponds to TRBD1 (5 bases). Per the germline V gene, CDR1 is MNHNS and CDR2 is SASEGT. V shed 4 bases and J shed 1 base, with 8 bases lying between them. CDR3 length: 14 residues. The CDR3 protein is CASSVAGSNQPQHF. CDR3 nucleotides: TGTGCCAGCAGTGTCGCAGGGAGCAATCAGCCCCAGCATTTT.

In this sample, this clone turned up a few times. The chain uses TRBV10-2 and TRBJ1-1, with TRBD1 matching over 8 bases. In germline, CDR1 is WSHSY, CDR2 SAAADI. V gave up 6 bases and J gave up 1 base; unmatched junction bases: 7. This CDR3 region has 15 residues. CDR3 sequence reads: CASRIGGQGNTEAFF. CDR3 nucleotide sequence: TGCGCCAGCAGGATTGGAGGACAGGGGAACACTGAAGCTTTCTTT.